This entry lists 28 T cell receptor beta chains sequenced from one sample in a study of blood T cell repertoires in COVID-19. Sequencing was performed with immunoSEQ multiplex PCR; in TCRdb, only in-frame clones are kept and a portion is missing. This table has a few hundred thousand clones, about 91% appearing once. The specimen sequenced was PBMCs or T cells enriched from blood (not recorded which). The receptors come from a human donor in a cohort exposed to, infected with or recovered from COVID-19 (not recorded which). The donor label of this sample is uncertain.

This clone appeared a single time. The gene calls are TRBV7-3 and TRBJ2-1; TRBD2 agrees at 11 bases. After removal of 5 bases from V and 7 bases from J, the junction contained 7 bases not matched to a gene. There are 15 residues in the CDR3. Germline loops: CDR1 SGHTA, CDR2 FQGTGA. The CDR3 DNA reads as TGTGCCAGCAGCCTACTAGCGGGAGACCGGAATGAGCAGTTCTTC. The encoded protein is CASSLLAGDRNEQFF.

This clone was seen at least ten times. The chain employs TRBV6-4 and TRBJ2-2; TRBD2 matches 13 bases. The CDR3 is 16 residues long. The germline gives CDR1 MRHNA, CDR2 SNTAGT. The V gene end was trimmed by 5 bases and the J gene end by 3 bases; junction bases not matched to a gene: 3. CDR3: CASSRTSGGHTGELFF. The CDR3 region has the DNA TGTGCCAGCAGTCGGACTAGCGGGGGTCACACCGGGGAGCTGTTTTTT.

The chain carries TRBV4-1 and TRBJ1-2, with unresolved D. Germline V gene data show CDR1 as MGHRA and CDR2 as YSYEKL. This CDR3 spans 15 amino acids. V shed 0 bases and J shed 4 bases, with 12 bases lying between them. The DNA for the CDR3 is TGCGCCAGCAGCCAAGATGGAGGCGTTATCTATGGCTACACCTTC. Translated: CASSQDGGVIYGYTF.

The chain uses TRBV6-4 and TRBJ2-7; 8 positions agree with TRBD2. Per germline, CDR1 MRHNA and CDR2 SNTAGT. Germline trimming cut 9 bases from V and 4 bases from J; bases unmatched to any gene: 11. CDR3 length: 14 amino acids. CDR3 nucleotides: TGTGCCAGGATCGGGGGGGCCAACTTGTACGAGCAGTACTTC. Protein sequence: CARIGGANLYEQYF.

The chain has TRBV2 and TRBJ2-5, with 8 bases that match TRBD1. The germline V gene has CDR1 SNHLY and CDR2 FYNNEI. V shed 10 bases, J shed 5 bases, and the junction held 12 bases outside the gene matches. This CDR3 has 14 amino acids. The CDR3 loop reads CAKSGGSFEETQYF. DNA of the CDR3: TGTGCCAAATCAGGGGGCTCGTTCGAGGAGACCCAGTACTTC.

The chain has TRBV29-1 and TRBJ1-2; tentatively, D is TRBD1 (5 bases). V gave up 0 bases and J gave up 4 bases, with 12 bases separating them. The CDR3 is 14 amino acids. Germline V gives CDR1 SQVTM, CDR2 ANQGSEA. CDR3 residues: CSVEDLDSLYGYTF. In DNA form, the CDR3 reads TGCAGCGTTGAAGATCTTGACAGCCTCTATGGCTACACCTTC.

The chain has TRBV29-1 and TRBJ2-3, with TRBD1 matching 7 bases. Trimming took 5 bases from V and 5 from J; bases not matched to a gene: 4. This CDR3 comprises 12 residues. The germline V gene has CDR1 SQVTM and CDR2 ANQGSEA. CDR3 coding DNA: TGCAGCGTTAGAAGGGGGCAAGATACGCAGTATTTT. The encoded protein is CSVRRGQDTQYF.

This clone has just a few counts. The V gene is TRBV4-2, the J gene TRBJ1-1; 9 nucleotides agree with TRBD1. CDR1 is LGHNA and CDR2 is YNFKEQ in the germline V gene. CDR3 length: 14 residues. V lost 4 bases to trimming and J lost 4 bases; unmatched junction nucleotides: 4. The DNA of the CDR3 is TGTGCCAGCAGCCGAACAGGGGGCGGCACTGAAGCTTTCTTT. As protein: CASSRTGGGTEAFF.

CDR3 loop: CASRLPRIDEQFF. Written as DNA, the CDR3 is TGTGCCAGCAGATTACCCAGGATCGATGAGCAGTTCTTC. This chain links TRBV7-9 with TRBJ2-1; D not certain. CDR3 length equals 13 residues. Germline loops: CDR1 SEHNR, CDR2 FQNEAQ (reference sequence). V lost 6 bases and J 8 bases, leaving 14 bases between the germline ends.

The rearrangement joins TRBV7-9 to TRBJ2-7; 7 bases agree with TRBD1. Unmatched junction bases numbered 15, after V lost 8 bases and J lost 5 bases. CDR1 is SEHNR and CDR2 is FQNEAQ in the germline V gene (reference sequence). CDR3 size: 15 residues. The CDR3 protein is CASEGAATSGNEQYF. The CDR3 coding sequence is TGTGCCAGCGAGGGGGCGGCTACCTCAGGGAACGAGCAGTACTTC.

This chain joins TRBV3-1 (or the pseudogene TRBV3-2) and TRBJ1-6; the match to TRBD1 covers 9 bases. The germline CDR1 and CDR2 sequences are LGHDT and YNNKEL (reference sequence). The V and J ends lost 4 bases and 5 bases, in that order; junction bases with no gene match: 6. The CDR3 runs 16 residues. The CDR3 loop reads CASSPGQGMDNSPLHF. Here the CDR3 DNA reads TGTGCCAGCAGCCCGGGACAGGGAATGGATAATTCACCCCTCCACTTT.

The chain recombines TRBV2 with TRBJ1-4, with a tentative D call TRBD1 (5 bases). This CDR3 contains 14 residues. V lost 7 bases and J lost 4, with 13 bases in between. Germline V lookup: CDR1 SNHLY, CDR2 FYNNEI. CDR3 in DNA: TGTGCCAGCAAGGCGGGGCGGGATAATGAAAAACTGTTTTTT. Protein product: CASKAGRDNEKLFF.

The chain employs TRBV4-3 and TRBJ2-3; no clear D. Germline V lookup: CDR1 LGHNA, CDR2 YSLEER. The length of the CDR3 is 16 residues. Trimming took 1 base from V and 7 from J, leaving 18 bases between them. The CDR3 here is CASSQARLGDLNTQYF. CDR3 nucleotides: TGCGCCAGCAGCCAAGCTCGCCTAGGAGATTTAAATACGCAGTATTTT.

V gene TRBV4-2 combines with J gene TRBJ1-5; D perhaps matches TRBD1 (5 bases). This CDR3 is built from 16 residues. V was shortened by 0 bases and J by 1 base, with 10 bases between the two germline ends. Germline values: CDR1 LGHNA, CDR2 YNFKEQ. The CDR3 spells CASSQEGAGSNQPQHF. The DNA of the CDR3 is TGTGCCAGCAGCCAAGAAGGGGCTGGGAGCAATCAGCCCCAGCATTTT.

This rearrangement joins TRBV5-1 to TRBJ1-1; D may be TRBD1 (5 bases). With 2 bases removed from V and 1 base from J, the gap between germline ends came to 9 bases. Germline lookup yields CDR1 SGHRS and CDR2 YFSETQ. The CDR3 spans 14 residues. CDR3 region: CASSLRTPNTEAFF. DNA for the CDR3: TGCGCCAGCAGCTTAAGGACACCGAACACTGAAGCTTTCTTT.

The gene calls are TRBV9 and TRBJ1-2, with unresolved D. Per germline, CDR1 SGDLS and CDR2 YYNGEE. This CDR3 is built from 15 residues. V lost 0 bases to trimming and J lost 4 bases, with 13 bases between them. CDR3 protein: CASSVATVLIYGYTF. The CDR3 DNA reads as TGTGCCAGCAGCGTAGCTACAGTTCTCATCTATGGCTACACCTTC.

The chain employs TRBV6-5 and TRBJ1-3, with a tentative D call TRBD1 (6 bases). The CDR3 contains 16 residues. Germline CDR1 reads MNHEY; CDR2 reads SVGAGI. Trimming removed 4 bases at V and 0 bases at J, with 13 bases between. In nucleotides, the CDR3 is TGTGCCAGCAGTTCCGAACAGGGTGCCTCTGGAAACACCATATATTTT. As protein: CASSSEQGASGNTIYF.

J is TRBJ1-2 and V is TRBV19; no definite D call. Trimming took off 7 bases at V and 8 bases at J, with 20 bases between the two ends. Germline V gene lookup returns CDR1 LNHDA and CDR2 SQIVND (reference sequence). CDR3 size: 14 residues. CDR3 DNA: TGTGCCAGTAAGGAGCGGCTGGGATTTGTGGGCTACACCTTC. Its protein product is CASKERLGFVGYTF.

This chain joins TRBV5-1 and TRBJ2-7; D is possibly TRBD1 (6 bases). V lost 4 bases to trimming and J lost 6 bases, with 17 bases between them. From germline, CDR1 is SGHRS and CDR2 YFSETQ. The CDR3 has 14 amino acids. In DNA form, the CDR3 reads TGCGCCAGCAGCATCGGGACAAAGTACAGCGAGCAGTACTTC. It yields the protein CASSIGTKYSEQYF.

This clone was counted once. The chain carries TRBV10-3 and TRBJ2-3; D gene ambiguous. V was shortened by 10 bases and J by 5 bases, with 13 bases between the two germline ends. CDR3 length: 12 amino acids. Per germline, CDR1 ENHRY and CDR2 SYGVKD. The CDR3 region has the DNA TGTGCCAGCGACCCGACGGGAGATACGCAGTATTTT. Translated, it gives CASDPTGDTQYF.

The chain recombines TRBV24-1 with TRBJ1-3; D not resolved. CDR1 and CDR2 from the germline V gene are KGHDR and SFDVKD. Trimming shortened V by 2 bases and J by 0 bases, and 10 bases separated the two germline ends. The CDR3 sequence is 16 residues long. The CDR3: CATSDSPHGSGNTIYF. DNA for the CDR3: TGTGCCACCAGTGATTCCCCCCACGGCTCTGGAAACACCATATATTTT.

This clone showed up just a few times. V is TRBV5-1 and J is TRBJ2-7; 9 nucleotides line up with TRBD1. The CDR3 runs 13 residues. Trimming removed 10 bases from V and 1 base from J; junction bases left unmatched: 6. Germline V gene data show CDR1 as SGHRS and CDR2 as YFSETQ. The DNA of the CDR3 is TGCGCCGGATCCGGGACAGGGTCCTACGAGCAGTACTTC. Translation: CAGSGTGSYEQYF. The whole variable domain, filled in from reference TRBV5-1 and TRBJ2-7, reads KAGVTQTPRYLIKTRGQQVTLSCSPISGHRSVSWYQQTPGQGLQFLFEYFSETQRNKGNFPGRFSGRQFSNSRSEMNVSTLELGDSALYLCAGSGTGSYEQYFGPGTRLTVT.

The rearrangement uses TRBV7-9 and TRBJ2-2; no definite D call. The CDR3 is 16 amino acids. The germline CDR1 and CDR2 sequences are SEHNR and FQNEAQ (reference sequence). V gave up 2 bases and J gave up 1 base, with 11 bases separating them. CDR3 coding DNA: TGTGCCAGCAGCTTACGGCGCCAGGAGAACACCGGGGAGCTGTTTTTT. It yields the protein CASSLRRQENTGELFF. The variable domain in full, with the rest retrieved from reference TRBV7-9 and TRBJ2-2, is DTGVSQNPRHKITKRGQNVTFRCDPISEHNRLYWYRQTLGQGPEFLTYFQNEAQLEKSRLLSDRFSAERPKGSFSTLEIQRTEQGDSAMYLCASSLRRQENTGELFFGEGSRLTVL.

The chain combines TRBV6-5 with TRBJ2-6; the D gene is possibly TRBD2 (5 bases). The CDR3 has 13 amino acids. Germline V lookup: CDR1 MNHEY, CDR2 SVGAGI. Trimming left V 4 bases short and J 4 bases short, with 5 bases between. CDR3 sequence reads: CASSSSGANVLTF. CDR3 coding DNA: TGTGCCAGCAGTTCTAGCGGGGCCAACGTCCTGACTTTC.

J is TRBJ2-7 and V is TRBV3-1 (or the pseudogene TRBV3-2), with D possibly matching TRBD1 (7 bases). Germline loops: CDR1 LGHDT, CDR2 YNNKEL (reference sequence). This CDR3 contains 16 residues. Trimming cost V 4 bases and J 0 bases, with 16 bases left between them. CDR3 coding DNA: TGTGCCAGCAGCCGCAATCAGGGGGGCAGCTCCTACGAGCAGTACTTC. As protein: CASSRNQGGSSYEQYF.

As concerns this clone: The same CDR3 arises from other DNA sequences in this sample as well. The rearrangement joins TRBV5-4 to TRBJ2-5; no clear D gene. V was pared by 4 bases and J by 5 bases, with 12 bases between. Germline CDR1 reads SGHNT; CDR2 reads YYREEE (reference sequence). This CDR3 is 13 amino acids long. The CDR3 DNA follows: TGTGCCAGCAGCCTGGCCGGGTTGGAGACCCAGTACTTC. Translation: CASSLAGLETQYF.

The chain recombines TRBV12-5 with TRBJ1-1, with D maybe TRBD1 (5 bases). Germline loops: CDR1 LGHNT, CDR2 FRNRAP. The CDR3 runs to 14 residues. V lost 6 bases to trimming and J lost 1 base, with 12 bases between them. The CDR3 loop reads CASGTGQGNTEAFF. DNA of the CDR3: TGTGCTAGTGGAACAGGTCAGGGGAACACTGAAGCTTTCTTT.

The rearrangement joins TRBV7-9 to TRBJ2-3, with 12 bases that match TRBD2. Germline CDR1 is SEHNR and CDR2 is FQNEAQ (reference sequence). This CDR3 is built from 15 residues. With V trimmed by 2 bases and J by 7 bases, 4 bases remained unmatched. In DNA, the CDR3 is TGTGCCAGCAGCTTAACTAGCGGGGGGTCGTATACGCAGTATTTT. It codes for CASSLTSGGSYTQYF.